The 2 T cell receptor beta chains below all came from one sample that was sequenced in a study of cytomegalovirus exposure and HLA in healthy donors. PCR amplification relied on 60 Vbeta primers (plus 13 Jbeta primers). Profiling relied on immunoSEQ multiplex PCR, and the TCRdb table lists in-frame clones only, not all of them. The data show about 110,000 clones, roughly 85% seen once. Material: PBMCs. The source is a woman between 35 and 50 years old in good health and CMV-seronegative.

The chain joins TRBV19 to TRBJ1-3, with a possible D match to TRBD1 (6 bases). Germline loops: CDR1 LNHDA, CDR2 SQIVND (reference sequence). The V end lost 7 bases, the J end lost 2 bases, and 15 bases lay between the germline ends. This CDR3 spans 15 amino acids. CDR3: CASNREASAGNTIYF. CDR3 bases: TGTGCCAGTAACAGGGAAGCATCGGCTGGAAACACCATATATTTT.

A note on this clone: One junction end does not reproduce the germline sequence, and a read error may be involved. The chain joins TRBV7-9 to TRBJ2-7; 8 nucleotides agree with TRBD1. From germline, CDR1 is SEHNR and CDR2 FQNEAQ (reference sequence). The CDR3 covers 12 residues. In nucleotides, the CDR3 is TGTTCCAGCAGCCCCGGACAGGGAGATCTGTACTTC. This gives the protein CSSSPGQGDLYF.